These 18 T cell receptor beta chains came from one sample sequenced in a study of shared clonotypes between healthy human individuals. Only in-frame clones appear in the TCRdb table, and some are missing; sequencing was by immunoSEQ multiplex PCR. The profile covers approximately 2.5 million clones, with roughly 93% appearing a single time and approximately 0.35% taken by the ten largest. Source material: naive CD4+ T cells from PBMCs. The subset here: CD45RA+ positively selected. The receptors originated from a man between 18 and 35 years old in good health. Some clones in this sample may be carry-over from other donors' samples.

The V and J genes are TRBV27 and TRBJ2-5; perhaps TRBD2 as D (7 bases). Trimming cost V 0 bases and J 7 bases, with 9 bases left between them. This CDR3 comprises 13 residues. Germline V lookup: CDR1 MNHEY, CDR2 SMNVEV (reference sequence). CDR3 residues: CASSLSGGGTQYF. CDR3 nucleotides: TGTGCCAGCAGTTTATCGGGAGGGGGGACCCAGTACTTC.

The chain recombines TRBV27 with TRBJ2-5, with 13 bases identical to TRBD2. The V gene's germline CDR1 is MNHEY and CDR2 SMNVEV (reference sequence). CDR3 size: 19 residues. Losses at the gene ends were 5 bases for V and 2 bases for J; bases not matched to a gene: 14. The CDR3 DNA reads TGTGCCAGCAGTCCTCGTAGGACTAGCGGGAGAGAAGGGCAAGAGACCCAGTACTTC. Protein sequence: CASSPRRTSGREGQETQYF.

V gene TRBV7-9 combines with J gene TRBJ2-5; 12 nucleotides line up with TRBD2. The CDR3 covers 16 residues. V shed 2 bases, J shed 6 bases, and the junction held 7 bases outside the gene matches. Germline assignment: CDR1 SEHNR and CDR2 FQNEAQ (reference sequence). CDR3 sequence (DNA): TGTGCCAGCAGCTTAAAGCGACTAGCGGGAGATCAGACCCAGTACTTC. Its translation is CASSLKRLAGDQTQYF. Full variable domain (remainder filled in from reference TRBV7-9 and TRBJ2-5): DTGVSQNPRHKITKRGQNVTFRCDPISEHNRLYWYRQTLGQGPEFLTYFQNEAQLEKSRLLSDRFSAERPKGSFSTLEIQRTEQGDSAMYLCASSLKRLAGDQTQYFGPGTRLLVL.

The rearrangement links TRBV4-3 to TRBJ2-3; TRBD1 matches at 8 bases. V dropped 3 bases and J dropped 2; count of bases not matched to a gene: 10. Germline CDR1 reads LGHNA; CDR2 reads YSLEER. CDR3 size: 17 residues. CDR3 sequence reads: CASSQGAGQGNTDTQYF. The CDR3 region has the DNA TGCGCCAGCAGCCAGGGTGCCGGACAGGGCAACACAGATACGCAGTATTTT.

The chain uses TRBV28 and TRBJ2-1, with D unresolved. The CDR3 sequence is 12 residues long. Germline values: CDR1 MDHEN, CDR2 SYDVKM. V gave up 5 bases and J gave up 12 bases, with 14 bases separating them. The CDR3 spells CASSTLQRRQFF. The CDR3, as DNA: TGTGCCAGCAGTACCCTTCAACGGCGGCAGTTCTTC.

This chain links TRBV15 with TRBJ2-1; 8 bases align to TRBD1. Germline CDR1 reads LNHNV; CDR2 reads YYDKDF (reference sequence). V lost 1 base and J lost 7; bases outside the gene matches: 12. CDR3 length: 17 residues. Here the CDR3 reads CATSRAVGGTGGNEQFF. The DNA of the CDR3 is TGTGCCACCAGCAGAGCCGTCGGGGGAACAGGGGGGAATGAGCAGTTCTTC.

The chain is built from TRBV6-5 and TRBJ2-5, with TRBD2 identical over 8 bases. This CDR3 is built from 15 residues. Germline loops: CDR1 MNHEY, CDR2 SVGAGI. J lost 3 bases, V lost 5 bases, and 8 bases had no gene match. The CDR3 protein is CASSHLSGGKETQYF. CDR3 bases: TGTGCCAGCAGTCACCTCAGCGGGGGTAAAGAGACCCAGTACTTC.

The gene calls are TRBV15 and TRBJ2-3; 7 bases line up with TRBD1. This CDR3 has 18 amino acids. Per germline, CDR1 LNHNV and CDR2 YYDKDF (reference sequence). The ends lost 3 bases at V and 0 bases at J; junction bases unmatched: 12. DNA of the CDR3: TGTGCCACCAGCAGGGGCATTAACAGGGGATCTAGCACAGATACGCAGTATTTT. It codes for CATSRGINRGSSTDTQYF.

This clone was counted a single time. The chain employs TRBV21-1 and TRBJ2-3; the DNA was not compared with TRBD2, the D call given in the table. TRBV21-1 is a pseudogene locus. The CDR3 is 15 amino acids. The CDR3 nucleotides are TGTGCCAGCACCTCCGACGGAGCAAGCACAGATACGCAGTATTTT. Protein: CASTSDGASTDTQYF.

With regard to this clone: At the DNA level, this CDR3 is encoded by other sequences in the same sample as well. CDR3 amino acids: CSATQGYGYTF. CDR3 DNA sequence: TGCAGTGCTACACAGGGCTATGGCTACACCTTC. The chain uses TRBV20-1 and TRBJ1-2; D may be TRBD1 (6 bases). V lost 4 bases and J lost 4, with 7 bases in between. Germline CDR1 and CDR2: DFQATT and SNEGSKA (reference sequence). The CDR3 covers 11 residues.

Comments on this clone: The sample holds other DNA sequences that translate to the same CDR3. The genes are TRBV7-2 and TRBJ2-1, with D possibly being TRBD1 (5 bases). Germline-derived CDR1 and CDR2 are SGHTA and FQGNSA. Between the trimmed V and J ends, which lost 3 bases and 3 bases, there was a span of 6 bases. The CDR3 has 13 amino acids. CDR3 region: CASSFDSYNEQFF. The DNA for the CDR3 is TGTGCCAGCAGCTTTGACAGCTACAATGAGCAGTTCTTC. The variable domain in full, completed from reference TRBV7-2 and TRBJ2-1, reads GAGVSQSPSNKVTEKGKDVELRCDPISGHTALYWYRQSLGQGLEFLIYFQGNSAPDKSGLPSDRFSAERTGGSVSTLTIQRTQQEDSAVYLCASSFDSYNEQFFGPGTRLTVL.

A word on this clone: This same CDR3 is encoded by further DNA sequences in the sample. This rearrangement joins TRBV6-4 to TRBJ1-1; 7 bases align to TRBD1. Germline lookup yields CDR1 MRHNA and CDR2 SNTAGT. After removal of 5 bases from V and 1 base from J, the junction contained 1 base not matched to a gene. This CDR3 comprises 13 residues. Here the CDR3 reads CASSRQGNTEAFF. Written as DNA, the CDR3 is TGTGCCAGCAGTCGACAGGGGAACACTGAAGCTTTCTTT.

The V gene is TRBV2, the J gene TRBJ2-5, with 11 bases matching TRBD2. The CDR3 contains 15 residues. Losses at the gene ends were 6 bases for V and 4 bases for J; bases not matched to a gene: 7. CDR1 SNHLY and CDR2 FYNNEI come from the germline V gene. The CDR3 bases are TGTGCCAGCAGGGCAAGACTAGCGGGATTAGAGACCCAGTACTTC. Protein product: CASRARLAGLETQYF.

CDR3 sequence reads: CASSEQAAYEQYF. As DNA, the CDR3 is TGTGCCAGCAGTGAACAGGCCGCCTACGAGCAGTACTTC. This chain uses TRBV2 with TRBJ2-7; D is uncertain. Germline CDR1 reads SNHLY; CDR2 reads FYNNEI. The CDR3 runs 13 residues. V lost 2 bases to trimming and J lost 2 bases, with 7 bases between them.

The rearrangement joins TRBV4-1 to TRBJ2-3; 7 bases align to TRBD2. Per germline, CDR1 MGHRA and CDR2 YSYEKL. The CDR3 spans 16 residues. V gave up 1 base and J gave up 2 bases; unmatched junction bases: 6. The CDR3 DNA is TGCGCCAGCAGCCAAGGGAGCGGGATAGTCACAGATACGCAGTATTTT. Amino acids: CASSQGSGIVTDTQYF.

The chain has TRBV7-9 and TRBJ2-5; D perhaps matches TRBD2 (6 bases). This CDR3 has 14 amino acids. V gave up 5 bases and J gave up 1 base, with 11 bases separating them. Looked up from germline, CDR1 is SEHNR and CDR2 is FQNEAQ (reference sequence). The CDR3 protein is CASSRPGGQETQYF. CDR3 nucleotide sequence: TGTGCCAGCAGCCGCCCCGGGGGCCAAGAGACCCAGTACTTC. The full variable domain, completed using reference TRBV7-9 and TRBJ2-5, is DTGVSQNPRHKITKRGQNVTFRCDPISEHNRLYWYRQTLGQGPEFLTYFQNEAQLEKSRLLSDRFSAERPKGSFSTLEIQRTEQGDSAMYLCASSRPGGQETQYFGPGTRLLVL.

This sequence joins TRBV9 and TRBJ2-3; the match to TRBD2 covers 7 bases. From germline, CDR1 is SGDLS and CDR2 YYNGEE. The CDR3 length is 14 residues. V shed 3 bases, J shed 0 bases, and the junction held 1 base outside the gene matches. The CDR3 is CASSGLASTDTQYF. The CDR3 bases are TGTGCCAGCAGCGGACTAGCTAGCACAGATACGCAGTATTTT.

J is TRBJ2-1 and V is TRBV29-1; 9 bases map to TRBD2. The CDR3 extends over 14 amino acids. Germline CDR1 reads SQVTM; CDR2 reads ANQGSEA. J gave up 6 bases and V 6 bases, and 9 bases lay outside the gene matches. CDR3 DNA sequence: TGCAGCGTGGAGGGGCGGGAGGGCCCCAATGAGCAGTTCTTC. Its translation is CSVEGREGPNEQFF.